This T cell receptor beta chain was sequenced in a study of blood T cell repertoires in COVID-19 (dated by TCRdb to the early 2020s). At the level of the whole study: Samples covering the acute and convalescent phases of COVID-19 were provided by collaborators in the United States, Italy and Spain. The material from the prospective study consisted of cDNA or gDNA derived from T cells, B-cell-depleted T cells, or PBMCs. Subjects who had been exposed to COVID-19, were actively infected with it, or had recovered from it provided the deeply sampled blood TCRbeta repertoires that made up the dataset. The repertoires were released in a freely available public database intended as a resource for research on the immune response to SARS-CoV-2. The samples were drawn from two sources: the first 160 participants of the ongoing ImmuneRACE study, and fewer than 1,500 subjects contributed by 6 global collaborators. Nearly every sample came with metadata listing a de-identified subject ID, COVID-19 status, age in years and sex. Where HLA class I and class II types were available, the types were taken from metadata supplied by the sample provider, not from assay-based typing. General findings and caveats noted by the study authors: Clinical and demographic metadata were provided uncurated, with the amount varying by source and participant.

Whole blood was collected in K2EDTA tubes by collaborating institutions according to the institutions' own protocols. For TCRbeta analysis, collaborator samples were shipped as frozen whole blood, as isolated PBMCs, or as DNA extracted from either sample type. About this clone: The clone's antigen remains unknown. Base qualities are not recorded, but no much larger clone differs from it by a single base.

The immunoSEQ Assay, a bias-controlled multiplex PCR, was used to amplify TCRbeta CDR3 regions from genomic DNA. As for the authors' bioinformatics: The number of nucleated cells in each sample was estimated from the amplification of reference gene primers within the assay. To quantify the absolute abundance of each unique TCRbeta CDR3 rearrangement, sequence reads were collapsed and filtered. For each sample, productive Simpson clonality was calculated as the square root of Simpson's diversity index across productive rearrangements. As stored in TCRdb, this immuneACCESS dataset retains in-frame rearrangements with V and J assigned. A fraction of the clones does not appear; measured against another copy, unresolved V genes explain less than half of the discrepancy, and the remainder lacks a known reason. The V and J calls and clone size were taken over from that table, and D and trimming were inferred from the DNA. In all, the sample holds 70,000 or so clones, and 75% of those were seen once. The top ten hold under 25% of the sample.

The V end gives up 2 bases and the J end 7 bases, leaving 5 bases in the junction not matched to a gene. From its cysteine to its phenylalanine, the CDR3 spans 14 amino acids. Only the CDR3 part of the read is kept: 42 bases, read in frame from the first base. In the germline V gene, CDR1 corresponds to MNHEY and CDR2 to SVGAGI. This clonotype originated in a man between 65 and 85 years old with acute or convalescent COVID-19. Recombination connected TRBV6-5 to TRBJ1-5; TRBD1 fits 7 bases in the junction. The source material was peripheral blood. The DNA sequence follows: TGTGCCAGCAGTTACCCCGAGGACAGGCAGCCCCAGCATTTT. This is translated as CASSYPEDRQPQHF.